Below, one T cell receptor beta chain is given with its context. The antigen is undetermined. The CDR3 is made up of 14 amino acids. V shed 1 base and J shed 2 bases, with 9 bases lying between them. This entry belongs to a study of T-cell reconstitution after alpha-beta-depleted transplantation in children. TCRbeta library preparation incorporated unique molecular identifiers. TCRdb analysed the PCR reads with MiXCR anew, one entry per CDR3 protein. Of roughly 280,000 distinct CDR3 sequences in the sample, roughly 10% were seen once. General study results and limits: After one year, T-cell counts and TCRbeta diversity mostly came from new T cells. In patients about two months after transplant, alpha-beta T cells reportedly arose from several hundred expanded graft clones.

The input for sequencing was peripheral blood, taken 180 days after TCRalphabeta/CD19-depleted stem cell transplant. This sequence joins TRBV12-3 or TRBV12-4 and TRBJ2-7, with a tentative D call TRBD2 (5 bases). This TCR came from a male patient aged 2-9 years who had a stem cell transplant for chronic granulomatous disease, so the T cells may come from the graft donor. The CDR3: CASSLDSDTYEQYF. CDR3 coding DNA: TGTGCCAGCAGTTTAGATAGCGACACCTACGAGCAGTACTTC.